This T cell receptor (beta chain) was observed in a study of T cell repertoires in cytomegalovirus infection (dated by TCRdb to the late 2010s). At the level of the whole study: Alongside well-studied HLA-B-restricted epitopes, the peptide stimulations were aimed at recently identified HLA-C-restricted CMV epitopes, whose presentation resists viral immunomodulation. Because public TCR beta signatures pointed to carriage of CMV infection together with the matching HLA type, the HLA type of each donor mattered for the analysis.

The sample's treatment or condition label, decoded: in vitro stimulation with specific CMV peptide epitopes to enrich CMV-specific T cells. From its cysteine to its phenylalanine, the CDR3 spans 15 amino acids. The only DNA kept is the CDR3, 45 bases in frame from the first base. At the junction V is shortened by 7 bases and J by 0 bases, with 13 bases in between. Here is what the overall study found, with its caveats: The ex vivo response was dominated by HLA-C-restricted CMV-specific TCR beta clonotypes, which also provided the single most frequent clonotype in two of eight donors. In both this cohort and an independent roughly 400-donor cohort, the cumulative frequency of public TCR beta family members distinguished carriers of CMV infection plus the relevant HLA type.

On this clonotype: This clone's antigen is unknown. No base quality values were provided; no much bigger clone lies one nucleotide off.

Sequencing was carried out with an Illumina HiSeq 1500. TCRdb reprocessing: public reads trimmed at Q25 with fastp, clones called with MiXCR, in-frame beta chains kept. Rows matching on CDR3 protein sequence are summarized as one entry with the most common DNA and genes. In all, the sample holds about 180,000 distinct CDR3 sequences, and roughly 22% of those were seen once. The ten largest clones add up to 25% of the sample. The rearrangement combines TRBV12-3 or TRBV12-4 with TRBJ2-1; the D gene is unclear. The sequence was obtained from a human donor in good health (CMV status not recorded). Some clones in this sample may be carry-over from other donors' samples. Sequenced material: CD8+ T cells from cultured PBMCs, taken from culture after CMV antigen stimulation. The nucleotide sequence reads TGTGCCAGCAACCCTGGCGGTAGCTCCTACAATGAGCAGTTCTTC. It specifies CASNPGGSSYNEQFF.